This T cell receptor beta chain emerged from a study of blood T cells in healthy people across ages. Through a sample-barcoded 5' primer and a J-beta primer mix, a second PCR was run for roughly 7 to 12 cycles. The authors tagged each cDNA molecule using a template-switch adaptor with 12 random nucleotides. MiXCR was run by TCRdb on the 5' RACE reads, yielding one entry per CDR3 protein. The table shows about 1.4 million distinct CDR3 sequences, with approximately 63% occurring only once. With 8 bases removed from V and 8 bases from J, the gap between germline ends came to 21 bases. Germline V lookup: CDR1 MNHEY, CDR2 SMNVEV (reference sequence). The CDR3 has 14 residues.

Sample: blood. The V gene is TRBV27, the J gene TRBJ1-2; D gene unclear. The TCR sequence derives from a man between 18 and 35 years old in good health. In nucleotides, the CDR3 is TGTGCCAGCTCTCCGACGGCCACGACTTGGGGCTACACCTTC. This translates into CASSPTATTWGYTF.